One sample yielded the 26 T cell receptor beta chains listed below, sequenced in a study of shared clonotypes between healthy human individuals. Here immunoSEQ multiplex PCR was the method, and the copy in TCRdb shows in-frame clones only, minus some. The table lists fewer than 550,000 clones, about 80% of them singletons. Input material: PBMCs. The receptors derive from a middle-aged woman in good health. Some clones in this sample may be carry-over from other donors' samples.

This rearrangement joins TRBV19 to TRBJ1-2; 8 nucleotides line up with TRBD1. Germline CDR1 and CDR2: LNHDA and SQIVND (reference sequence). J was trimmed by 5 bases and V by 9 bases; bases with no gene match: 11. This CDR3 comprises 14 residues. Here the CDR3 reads CASAGQGSPYGYTF. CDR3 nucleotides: TGTGCCAGCGCTGGACAGGGTAGTCCTTATGGCTACACCTTC.

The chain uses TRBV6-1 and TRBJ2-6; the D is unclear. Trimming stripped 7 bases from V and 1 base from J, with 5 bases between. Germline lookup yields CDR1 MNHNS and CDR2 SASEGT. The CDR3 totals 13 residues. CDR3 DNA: TGTGCCAGCACCAGATCTGGGGCCAACGTCCTGACTTTC. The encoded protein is CASTRSGANVLTF.

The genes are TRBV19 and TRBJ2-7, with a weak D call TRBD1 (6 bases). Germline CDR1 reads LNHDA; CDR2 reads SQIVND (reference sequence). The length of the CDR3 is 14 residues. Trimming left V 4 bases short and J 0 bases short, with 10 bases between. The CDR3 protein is CASSRDILSYEQYF. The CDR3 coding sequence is TGTGCCAGTAGTAGGGACATTCTCTCCTACGAGCAGTACTTC.

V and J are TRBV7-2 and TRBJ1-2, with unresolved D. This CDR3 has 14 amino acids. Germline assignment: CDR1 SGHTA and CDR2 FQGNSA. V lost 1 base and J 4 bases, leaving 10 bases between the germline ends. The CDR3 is CASSLEQLGYGYTF. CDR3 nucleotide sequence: TGTGCCAGCAGCTTAGAACAGCTTGGCTATGGCTACACCTTC.

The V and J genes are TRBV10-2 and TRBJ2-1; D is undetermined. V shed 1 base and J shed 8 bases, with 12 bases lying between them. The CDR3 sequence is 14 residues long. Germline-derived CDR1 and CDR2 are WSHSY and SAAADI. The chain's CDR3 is CASSEWESRDEQFF. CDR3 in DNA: TGCGCCAGCAGTGAGTGGGAAAGCCGGGATGAGCAGTTCTTC.

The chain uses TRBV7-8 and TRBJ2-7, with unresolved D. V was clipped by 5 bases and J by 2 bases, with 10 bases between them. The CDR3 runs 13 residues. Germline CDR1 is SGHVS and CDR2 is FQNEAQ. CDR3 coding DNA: TGTGCCAGCAGCCCGATACCTCCCTACGAGCAGTACTTC. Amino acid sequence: CASSPIPPYEQYF.

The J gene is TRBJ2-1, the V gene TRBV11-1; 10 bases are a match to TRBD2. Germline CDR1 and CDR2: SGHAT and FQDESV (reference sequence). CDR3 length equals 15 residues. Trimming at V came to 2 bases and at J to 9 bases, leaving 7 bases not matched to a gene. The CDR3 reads CASSLRASGSSEQFF. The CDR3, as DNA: TGTGCCAGCAGCTTAAGGGCTAGCGGGAGTTCTGAGCAGTTCTTC. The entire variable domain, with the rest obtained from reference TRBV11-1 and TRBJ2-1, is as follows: EAEVAQSPRYKITEKSQAVAFWCDPISGHATLYWYRQILGQGPELLVQFQDESVVDDSQLPKDRFSAERLKGVDSTLKIQPAELGDSAMYLCASSLRASGSSEQFFGPGTRLTVL.

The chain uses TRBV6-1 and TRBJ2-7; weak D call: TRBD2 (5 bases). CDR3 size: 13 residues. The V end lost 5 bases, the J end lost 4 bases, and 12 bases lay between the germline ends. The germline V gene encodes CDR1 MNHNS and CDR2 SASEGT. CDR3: CASSIDGIYEQYF. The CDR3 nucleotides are TGTGCCAGCAGTATAGACGGGATTTACGAGCAGTACTTC.

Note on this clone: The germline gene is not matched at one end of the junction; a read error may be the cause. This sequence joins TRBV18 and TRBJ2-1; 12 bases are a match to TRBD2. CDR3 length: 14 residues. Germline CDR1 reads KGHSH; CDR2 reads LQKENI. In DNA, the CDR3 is TGTGCCAGCTCATCGACTAGCGGGAGCATAGATGGGGTCTTC. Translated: CASSSTSGSIDGVF.

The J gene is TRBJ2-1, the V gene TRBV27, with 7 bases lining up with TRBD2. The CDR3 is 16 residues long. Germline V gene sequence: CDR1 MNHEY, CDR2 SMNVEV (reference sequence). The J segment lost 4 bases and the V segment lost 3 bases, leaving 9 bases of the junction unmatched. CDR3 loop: CASSLSSGELYNEQFF. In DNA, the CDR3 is TGTGCCAGCAGTTTGTCTAGCGGTGAACTTTACAATGAGCAGTTCTTC.

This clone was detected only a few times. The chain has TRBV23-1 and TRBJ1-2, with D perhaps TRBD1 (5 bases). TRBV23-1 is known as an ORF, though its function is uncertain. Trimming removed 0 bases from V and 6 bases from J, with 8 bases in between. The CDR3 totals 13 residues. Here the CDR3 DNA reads TGCGCCAGCAGTCAATCGGGACGTAATGGCTACACCTTC. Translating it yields CASSQSGRNGYTF.

This CDR3 is CASSFPGGNEQFF. The DNA of the CDR3 is TGTGCCAGCAGTTTCCCTGGGGGGAATGAGCAGTTCTTC. The chain carries TRBV28 and TRBJ2-1; maybe TRBD2 (6 bases). Germline-derived CDR1 and CDR2 are MDHEN and SYDVKM. Trimming took 3 bases from V and 7 from J, leaving 10 bases between them. The CDR3 is 13 residues long.

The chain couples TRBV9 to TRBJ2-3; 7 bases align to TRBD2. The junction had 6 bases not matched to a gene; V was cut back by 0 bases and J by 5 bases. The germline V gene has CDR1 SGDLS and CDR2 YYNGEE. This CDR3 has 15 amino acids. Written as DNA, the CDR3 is TGTGCCAGCAGCGTAGGGGGGACTACCAAAGATACGCAGTATTTT. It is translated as CASSVGGTTKDTQYF.

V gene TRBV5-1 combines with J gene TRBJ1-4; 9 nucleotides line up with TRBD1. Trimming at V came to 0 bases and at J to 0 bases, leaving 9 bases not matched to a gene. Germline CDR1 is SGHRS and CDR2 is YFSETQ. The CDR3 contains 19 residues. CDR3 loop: CASSLGYRGPLTTNEKLFF. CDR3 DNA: TGCGCCAGCAGCTTGGGTTACAGGGGGCCCCTCACAACTAATGAAAAACTGTTTTTT.

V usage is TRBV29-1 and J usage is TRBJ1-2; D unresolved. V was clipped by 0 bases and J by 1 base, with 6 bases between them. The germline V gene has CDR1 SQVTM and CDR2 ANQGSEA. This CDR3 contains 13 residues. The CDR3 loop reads CSVEDQRNYGYTF. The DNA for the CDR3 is TGCAGCGTTGAAGATCAACGTAACTATGGCTACACCTTC. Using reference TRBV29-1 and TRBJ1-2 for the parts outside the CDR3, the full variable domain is SAVISQKPSRDICQRGTSLTIQCQVDSQVTMMFWYRQQPGQSLTLIATANQGSEATYESGFVIDKFPISRPNLTFSTLTVSNMSPEDSSIYLCSVEDQRNYGYTFGSGTRLTVV.

The CDR3 spells CASSPQRAGFYNEQFF. Here the CDR3 DNA reads TGTGCCAGCAGCCCCCAGCGGGCGGGATTTTACAATGAGCAGTTCTTC. The chain employs TRBV7-8 and TRBJ2-1; tentative D call: TRBD2 (6 bases). Germline assignment: CDR1 SGHVS and CDR2 FQNEAQ. The V gene lost 5 bases and the J gene lost 4 bases, with 18 bases spanning the gap. This CDR3 region has 16 residues.

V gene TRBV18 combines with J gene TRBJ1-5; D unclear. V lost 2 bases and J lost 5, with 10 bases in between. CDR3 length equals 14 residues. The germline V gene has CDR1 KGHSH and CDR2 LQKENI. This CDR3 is CASSPMIGYQPQHF. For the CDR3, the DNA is TGTGCCAGCTCACCAATGATAGGTTATCAGCCCCAGCATTTT.

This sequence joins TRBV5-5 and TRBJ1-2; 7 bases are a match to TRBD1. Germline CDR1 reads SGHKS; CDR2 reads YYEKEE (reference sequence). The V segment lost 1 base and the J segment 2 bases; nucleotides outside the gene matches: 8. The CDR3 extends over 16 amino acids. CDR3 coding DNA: TGTGCCAGCAGCTTGTCACAGGGGAGGGGGAACTATGGCTACACCTTC. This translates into CASSLSQGRGNYGYTF.

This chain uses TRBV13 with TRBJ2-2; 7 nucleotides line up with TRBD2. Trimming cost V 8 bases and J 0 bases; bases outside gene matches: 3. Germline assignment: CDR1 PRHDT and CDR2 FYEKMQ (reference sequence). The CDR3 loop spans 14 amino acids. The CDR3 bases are TGTGCCAGCCGGGGGGACGCGAACACCGGGGAGCTGTTTTTT. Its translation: CASRGDANTGELFF.

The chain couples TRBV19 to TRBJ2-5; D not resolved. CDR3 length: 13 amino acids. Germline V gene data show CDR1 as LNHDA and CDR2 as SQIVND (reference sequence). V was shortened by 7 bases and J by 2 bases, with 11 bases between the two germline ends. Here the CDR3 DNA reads TGTGCCAGTACGGGCGGCATACAAGAGACCCAGTACTTC. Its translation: CASTGGIQETQYF.

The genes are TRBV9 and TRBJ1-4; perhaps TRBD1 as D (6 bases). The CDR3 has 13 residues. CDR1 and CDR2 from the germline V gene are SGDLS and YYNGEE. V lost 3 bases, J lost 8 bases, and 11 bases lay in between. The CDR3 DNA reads TGTGCCAGCAGCGGTCAGGGGAGCGAAAAACTGTTTTTT. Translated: CASSGQGSEKLFF. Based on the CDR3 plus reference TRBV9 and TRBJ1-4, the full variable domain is DSGVTQTPKHLITATGQRVTLRCSPRSGDLSVYWYQQSLDQGLQFLIQYYNGEERAKGNILERFSAQQFPDLHSELNLSSLELGDSALYFCASSGQGSEKLFFGSGTQLSVL.

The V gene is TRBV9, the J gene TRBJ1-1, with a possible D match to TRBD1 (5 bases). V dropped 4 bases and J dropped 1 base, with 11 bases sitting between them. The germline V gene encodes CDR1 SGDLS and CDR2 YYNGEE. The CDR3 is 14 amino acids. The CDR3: CASSKGRENTEAFF. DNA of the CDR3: TGTGCCAGCAGCAAGGGGCGGGAGAACACTGAAGCTTTCTTT.

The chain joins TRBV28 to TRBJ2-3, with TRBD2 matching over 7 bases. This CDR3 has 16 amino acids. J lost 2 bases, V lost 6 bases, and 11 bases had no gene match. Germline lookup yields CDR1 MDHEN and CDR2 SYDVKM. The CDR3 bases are TGTGCCAGCAGCCCCTCGGGGCGGGGGTACACAGATACGCAGTATTTT. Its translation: CASSPSGRGYTDTQYF.

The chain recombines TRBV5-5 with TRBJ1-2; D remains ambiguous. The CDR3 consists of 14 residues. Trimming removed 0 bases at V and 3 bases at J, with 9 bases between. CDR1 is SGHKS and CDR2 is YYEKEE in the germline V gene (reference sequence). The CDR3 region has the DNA TGTGCCAGCAGCTTGGGTCTGGGCGACTATGGCTACACCTTC. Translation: CASSLGLGDYGYTF.

CDR3 coding DNA: TGTGCCAGCAGTGGGCGATGGACTAGCGGGTCCTGGTTCTTC. Its translation is CASSGRWTSGSWFF. The V call is TRBV27, the J call TRBJ2-1; TRBD2 agrees at 11 bases. CDR1 and CDR2 (germline): MNHEY, SMNVEV (reference sequence). The CDR3 extends over 14 amino acids. V was pared by 5 bases and J by 15 bases, with 12 bases of the junction left unmatched.

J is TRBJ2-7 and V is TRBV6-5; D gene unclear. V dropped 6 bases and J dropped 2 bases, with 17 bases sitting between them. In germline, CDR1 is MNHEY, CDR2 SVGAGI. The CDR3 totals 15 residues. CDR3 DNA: TGTGCCAGCAGCCTCGGACCAACCGACACCTACGAGCAGTACTTC. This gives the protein CASSLGPTDTYEQYF.